This TCR beta chain was captured by sequencing in a study of regulatory T cells in long-lasting Graves disease. HTBI primers from iRepertoire and Arm-PCR of CDR3 regions yielded the TCR beta libraries. Each CDR3 protein is one row after TCRdb ran MiXCR on the multiplex PCR reads. The data hold roughly 260,000 distinct CDR3 sequences, with 15% to 20% observed a single time. Time point specified: newly diagnosed GD, antithyroid drugs for less than 3 months. PBMC-extracted RNA yielded the TCR library. Germline V CDR1 and CDR2: SGHDT, YYEEEE. The V end lost 4 bases, the J end lost 6 bases, and 13 bases lay between the germline ends. The length of the CDR3 is 13 residues. These data also featured in a second study, about T cells in Graves' hyperthyroidism and ophthalmopathy. This second study says: Diagnostic decisions used clinical symptoms, serum thyroxine and TRAb, thyroid ultrasound and orbital computed tomography. A set of HTBI primers served as the primers for a first-round RT-PCR of the TCR CDR3.

This rearrangement joins TRBV5-6 to TRBJ1-1, with D possibly being TRBD1 (5 bases). This receptor was identified in a young woman with Graves disease. The material sequenced was peripheral blood mononuclear cells (PBMCs), taken at new diagnosis, from a patient treated with antithyroid drugs. This CDR3 reads CASSLKRGPEAFF. The CDR3 bases are TGTGCCAGCAGCCTAAAGCGGGGCCCTGAAGCTTTCTTT.